The present T cell receptor (beta chain) was sequenced within a study of blood T cell repertoires in COVID-19. Across the study: Both acute and convalescent COVID-19 samples were obtained from the United States, Italy and Spain. PBMCs, B-cell-depleted T cells, or T cells were the source of the cDNA or gDNA that made up the material.

With 1 base removed from V and 6 bases from J, the gap between germline ends came to 10 bases. The CDR3 runs 14 residues. CDR1 is SGHVS and CDR2 is FQNEAQ in the germline V gene. Original handling: Reference gene primer amplification in the assay estimated nucleated cell counts. Sequencing used immunoSEQ multiplex PCR; TCRdb keeps in-frame clones, though not all of them. That table gives V, J and clone size, and the DNA gave D and trimming. In the table there are around 200,000 clones, around 90% of which are singletons. The sequencing sample was made of peripheral blood. J is TRBJ1-5 and V is TRBV7-8; D gene uncertain. This TCR came from a woman younger than 35 who had recovered from COVID-19. In nucleotides, the CDR3 is TGTGCCAGCAGCTTAGGGAGGTCAGGTCAGCCCCAGCATTTT. Translated, it gives CASSLGRSGQPQHF. The whole variable domain, remainder taken from reference TRBV7-8 and TRBJ1-5, is GAGVSQSPRYKVAKRGQDVALRCDPISGHVSLFWYQQALGQGPEFLTYFQNEAQLDKSGLPSDRFFAERPEGSVSTLKIQRTQQEDSAVYLCASSLGRSGQPQHFGDGTRLSIL.